This TCR beta chain was captured by sequencing in a study of blood T cells in healthy people across ages. Whole-study results and caveats: The study could not conclusively compare naive and antigen-experienced cells, given its unsorted PBMCs.

This clonotype was picked up a small number of times. Its antigen remains unidentified. V shed 6 bases and J 7 bases; nucleotides not matched to a gene: 6. The germline gives CDR1 SGHTA, CDR2 FQGNSA. The CDR3 consists of 13 residues. Primed by a sample-barcoded 5' primer and a J-beta primer mix, a second PCR proceeded for about 7 to 12 cycles. TCRdb itself ran the 5' RACE reads through MiXCR, one entry per CDR3 protein. The sample includes almost 1 million distinct CDR3 sequences, roughly half of them seen just once. Each sample yielded at least 5 micrograms of PBMC total RNA. This sequence joins TRBV7-2 and TRBJ1-5, with 7 bases identical to TRBD1. The clonotype comes from a woman aged 55-70 years in good health. Source material: blood. In nucleotides, the CDR3 is TGTGCCAGCAGTTGGGACAGCGGGCAGCCCCAGCATTTT. This encodes CASSWDSGQPQHF.